The 7 T cell receptor beta chains reported below all come from one sample, sequenced in a study of cytomegalovirus exposure and HLA in healthy donors. The PCR made use of 60 Vbeta and 13 Jbeta primers. Sequencing was performed with immunoSEQ multiplex PCR; in TCRdb, only in-frame clones are kept and a portion is missing. The data contain about 140,000 clones, approximately 73% of them singletons. The material sequenced was PBMCs. These TCRs come from a human donor in good health.

CDR3 residues: CASSLPGQETQYF. CDR3 coding DNA: TGTGCCAGCAGCTTGCCGGGCCAAGAGACCCAGTACTTC. The chain uses TRBV5-6 and TRBJ2-5; D gene ambiguous. The CDR3 loop spans 13 amino acids. The V gene lost 1 base and the J gene lost 1 base, with 5 bases spanning the gap. In germline, CDR1 is SGHDT, CDR2 YYEEEE.

V usage is TRBV25-1 and J usage is TRBJ2-3, with D maybe TRBD1 (6 bases). Germline V gene lookup returns CDR1 MGHDK and CDR2 SYGVNS. This CDR3 spans 14 amino acids. Deletions cut 4 bases from V and 4 bases from J, with 12 bases between. CDR3 DNA: TGTGCCAGCAGTGGGTCCAGGGGAGCAGATACGCAGTATTTT. Protein: CASSGSRGADTQYF.

V is TRBV6-1 and J is TRBJ2-5; 10 positions match TRBD2. The junction had 9 bases not matched to a gene; V was cut back by 6 bases and J by 5 bases. The CDR3 has 15 amino acids. CDR1 is MNHNS and CDR2 is SASEGT in the germline V gene. The CDR3 reads CASSYQRGGPETQYF. The CDR3 DNA follows: TGTGCCAGCAGCTATCAGCGGGGGGGCCCGGAGACCCAGTACTTC.

J is TRBJ2-1 and V is TRBV4-1, with TRBD1 matching 8 bases. Germline CDR1 MGHRA, CDR2 YSYEKL. V trimming: 3 bases; J trimming: 3 bases; junction bases outside the gene matches: 10. The CDR3 runs to 17 residues. For the CDR3, the DNA is TGCGCCAGCAGCCACTTTCCTCTAGGACAGGGCTACAATGAGCAGTTCTTC. This codes for CASSHFPLGQGYNEQFF.

This chain connects TRBV6-1 to TRBJ1-5; D call uncertain. Germline loops: CDR1 MNHNS, CDR2 SASEGT. This CDR3 is built from 14 residues. Trimming cost V 2 bases and J 4 bases, with 9 bases left between them. In nucleotides, the CDR3 is TGTGCCAGCAGTGAACAGGCCCCTAATCAGCCCCAGCATTTT. It translates to CASSEQAPNQPQHF.

This clone appeared a few times. V gene TRBV5-8 combines with J gene TRBJ1-6, with D possibly TRBD1 on 6 matching bases. This CDR3 is 15 amino acids long. Germline V gives CDR1 SGHTS, CDR2 YDEGEE. V was clipped by 4 bases and J by 6 bases, with 14 bases between them. CDR3 amino acids: CASSPTGRVNSPLHF. The CDR3 coding sequence is TGTGCCAGCAGCCCTACAGGGCGAGTTAATTCACCCCTCCACTTT.

The chain couples TRBV2 to TRBJ2-2, with D perhaps matching TRBD2 (6 bases). V was cut by 6 bases and J by 7 bases, with 12 bases left in between. This CDR3 spans 13 amino acids. Per the germline V gene, CDR1 is SNHLY and CDR2 is FYNNEI. CDR3: CASRDPGVGELFF. The CDR3 DNA follows: TGTGCCAGCAGAGACCCGGGAGTCGGGGAGCTGTTTTTT.